A single sample gave rise to the 31 T cell receptor beta chains below, sequenced in a study of blood T cell repertoires in COVID-19. The data were produced by immunoSEQ multiplex PCR, yet TCRdb's version contains in-frame clones alone and is incomplete. The profile shows roughly 430,000 clones, roughly 88% of them singletons. Sequenced: PBMCs or T cells enriched from blood (not recorded which). The receptors here all came from a woman aged 40 to 50 with acute COVID-19.

This chain uses TRBV28 with TRBJ2-7; D is possibly TRBD2 (5 bases). V dropped 5 bases and J dropped 2 bases, with 13 bases sitting between them. Per germline, CDR1 MDHEN and CDR2 SYDVKM. This CDR3 comprises 14 residues. CDR3 coding DNA: TGTGCCAGCAGTGTCGCGTCTAGCCCCTACGAGCAGTACTTC. This translates into CASSVASSPYEQYF. Together with reference TRBV28 and TRBJ2-7, the CDR3 gives the full variable domain: DVKVTQSSRYLVKRTGEKVFLECVQDMDHENMFWYRQDPGLGLRLIYFSYDVKMKEKGDIPEGYSVSREKKERFSLILESASTNQTSMYLCASSVASSPYEQYFGPGTRLTVT.

The CDR3 loop is CASSLSGQGRYEQYF. For the CDR3, the DNA is TGCGCCAGCAGCTTATCGGGACAGGGCAGGTACGAGCAGTACTTC. The chain joins TRBV5-1 to TRBJ2-7; TRBD1 matches 9 bases. The CDR3 is made up of 15 amino acids. With 2 bases clipped from V and 4 bases from J, the junction kept 7 bases outside the gene matches. Germline V lookup: CDR1 SGHRS, CDR2 YFSETQ.

The chain recombines TRBV28 with TRBJ2-3; possibly TRBD1 for D (6 bases). Trimming removed 4 bases at V and 4 bases at J, with 9 bases between. The CDR3 length is 13 residues. Germline V gives CDR1 MDHEN, CDR2 SYDVKM. DNA of the CDR3: TGTGCCAGCAGTTCGTCAGGGGCAGATACGCAGTATTTT. Translation gives CASSSSGADTQYF.

The rearrangement joins TRBV12-3 or TRBV12-4 to TRBJ2-5; D remains ambiguous. The CDR3 is 13 amino acids. The V and J ends lost 6 bases and 1 base respectively, with 9 bases between them. CDR3 DNA sequence: TGTGCCAGCAGAAAACAGCTCCAAGAGACCCAGTACTTC. It translates to CASRKQLQETQYF.

The V and J genes are TRBV5-1 and TRBJ1-5; 8 positions agree with TRBD1. The CDR3 has 14 amino acids. CDR1 SGHRS and CDR2 YFSETQ come from the germline V gene. The ends lost 5 bases at V and 5 bases at J; junction bases unmatched: 6. CDR3 bases: TGCGCCAGCAGTTCAGGGGGCTCGGATCAGCCCCAGCATTTT. It is translated as CASSSGGSDQPQHF.

The V call is TRBV3-1 (or the pseudogene TRBV3-2), the J call TRBJ1-2, with D perhaps TRBD1 (5 bases). CDR3 length equals 14 residues. The germline V and J ends were trimmed by 0 bases and 5 bases, with 10 bases remaining between them. Germline V gene sequence: CDR1 LGHDT, CDR2 YNNKEL (reference sequence). CDR3 sequence: CASSQEGQKYGYTF. The CDR3 region has the DNA TGTGCCAGCAGCCAAGAGGGGCAAAAGTATGGCTACACCTTC.

The chain couples TRBV4-2 to TRBJ1-4; possibly TRBD1 for D (6 bases). Germline V CDR1 and CDR2: LGHNA, YNFKEQ. CDR3 length: 16 amino acids. Deletions cut 2 bases from V and 5 bases from J, with 15 bases between. The CDR3 loop reads CASSQPGGRWNEKLFF. CDR3 DNA sequence: TGTGCCAGCAGCCAACCCGGGGGGCGGTGGAATGAAAAACTGTTTTTT.

V is TRBV3-1 (or the pseudogene TRBV3-2) and J is TRBJ1-5, with 7 bases fitting TRBD1. CDR1 LGHDT and CDR2 YNNKEL come from the germline V gene (reference sequence). This CDR3 region has 15 residues. V lost 0 bases, J lost 4 bases, and 3 bases stayed unmatched. CDR3 loop: CASSQDRTGNQPQHF. In DNA form, the CDR3 reads TGTGCCAGCAGCCAAGATAGGACAGGTAATCAGCCCCAGCATTTT.

The chain employs TRBV29-1 and TRBJ1-6; a weak D match, TRBD1 (6 bases). With 7 bases removed from V and 9 bases from J, the gap between germline ends came to 22 bases. This CDR3 spans 15 amino acids. Germline CDR1 reads SQVTM; CDR2 reads ANQGSEA. CDR3 nucleotides: TGCAGCGACGATTGTGGGGCAGGGGTCGGTTCACCCCTCCACTTT. This sequence encodes CSDDCGAGVGSPLHF.

The chain joins TRBV2 to TRBJ1-4, with 9 bases identical to TRBD1. CDR1 SNHLY and CDR2 FYNNEI come from the germline V gene. CDR3 length equals 14 residues. With V trimmed by 4 bases and J by 8 bases, 5 bases remained unmatched. The CDR3, as DNA: TGTGCCAGCAGTGCGGACAGGGGAATGGAAAAACTGTTTTTT. It specifies CASSADRGMEKLFF. Supplemented by reference TRBV2 and TRBJ1-4, the full variable domain reads EPEVTQTPSHQVTQMGQEVILRCVPISNHLYFYWYRQILGQKVEFLVSFYNNEISEKSEIFDDQFSVERPDGSNFTLKIRSTKLEDSAMYFCASSADRGMEKLFFGSGTQLSVL.

V usage is TRBV29-1 and J usage is TRBJ1-2; D is ambiguous. Between the trimmed V and J ends, which lost 5 bases and 2 bases, there was a span of 9 bases. The CDR3 is 12 residues long. CDR1 is SQVTM, CDR2 ANQGSEA, per germline. CDR3 residues: CSVRQENYGYTF. The CDR3 region has the DNA TGCAGCGTTAGGCAGGAAAACTATGGCTACACCTTC.

This rearrangement joins TRBV24-1 to TRBJ1-3; D possibly corresponds to TRBD1 (5 bases). This CDR3 has 16 amino acids. The V end was cut by 5 bases, the J end by 0 bases, with 13 bases between. The germline V gene encodes CDR1 KGHDR and CDR2 SFDVKD. CDR3 protein: CATSASPTDSGNTIYF. The CDR3, as DNA: TGTGCCACCAGTGCCTCGCCGACAGACTCTGGAAACACCATATATTTT.

This clone was detected only once. The chain couples TRBV5-1 to TRBJ2-7; TRBD2 aligns across 15 bases. The CDR3 is 15 amino acids. Germline CDR1 and CDR2: SGHRS and YFSETQ. V lost 4 bases to trimming and J lost 4 bases; unmatched junction nucleotides: 3. CDR3 DNA: TGCGCCAGCAGCCCAGGGACTAGCGGGGGGTACGAGCAGTACTTC. It codes for CASSPGTSGGYEQYF. The variable domain in full, completed from reference TRBV5-1 and TRBJ2-7, reads KAGVTQTPRYLIKTRGQQVTLSCSPISGHRSVSWYQQTPGQGLQFLFEYFSETQRNKGNFPGRFSGRQFSNSRSEMNVSTLELGDSALYLCASSPGTSGGYEQYFGPGTRLTVT.

This chain's CDR3 is CASNTGTGGRLDTGELFF. The CDR3 DNA reads as TGTGCCAGCAACACCGGGACAGGGGGCCGACTGGACACCGGGGAGCTGTTTTTT. The rearrangement uses TRBV5-8 and TRBJ2-2; TRBD1 matches at 12 bases. Germline V gene data show CDR1 as SGHTS and CDR2 as YDEGEE. The trim removed 6 bases at V and 3 bases at J, leaving 12 bases unmatched. The CDR3 is 18 amino acids.

The chain carries TRBV7-6 and TRBJ2-3; D unresolved. The length of the CDR3 is 14 residues. Germline V lookup: CDR1 SGHVS, CDR2 FNYEAQ. Trimming removed 5 bases from V and 4 bases from J, with 13 bases in between. The CDR3 DNA reads TGTGCCAGCAGCCCGAACTCCGCCCCAGATACGCAGTATTTT. Amino acid sequence: CASSPNSAPDTQYF.

The J gene is TRBJ1-6, the V gene TRBV2; D not certain. V was pared by 0 bases and J by 8 bases, with 11 bases between. Germline V gene data show CDR1 as SNHLY and CDR2 as FYNNEI. The CDR3 extends over 15 amino acids. This CDR3 is CASSEAPSRDSPLHF. CDR3 in DNA: TGTGCCAGCAGTGAAGCGCCCTCGAGGGATTCACCCCTCCACTTT.

This rearrangement joins TRBV18 to TRBJ2-1; 10 bases match TRBD1. The CDR3 runs 16 residues. V lost 3 bases and J lost 5; bases outside the gene matches: 7. In germline, CDR1 is KGHSH, CDR2 LQKENI. The CDR3 region has the DNA TGTGCCAGCTCACCTTTGGACAGGGGGTTAGACAATGAGCAGTTCTTC. Encoded protein: CASSPLDRGLDNEQFF.

The genes are TRBV11-2 and TRBJ1-6; D gene ambiguous. The V gene's germline CDR1 is SGHAT and CDR2 FQNNGV. V was clipped by 1 base and J by 9 bases, with 7 bases between them. The CDR3 runs to 13 residues. The CDR3 reads CASSLAGSSPLHF. CDR3 in DNA: TGTGCCAGCAGCTTAGCGGGGAGTTCACCCCTCCACTTT.

The V gene is TRBV18, the J gene TRBJ1-3, with D maybe TRBD1 (5 bases). This CDR3 comprises 15 residues. CDR1 and CDR2 from the germline V gene are KGHSH and LQKENI. The V end was cut by 6 bases, the J end by 0 bases, with 12 bases between. The CDR3 loop is CASSGLLSSGNTIYF. DNA of the CDR3: TGTGCCAGCTCGGGACTTCTCAGCTCTGGAAACACCATATATTTT.

The chain links TRBV5-5 to TRBJ2-3, with TRBD2 as a possible D gene (5 bases). The CDR3 is 16 residues long. Germline V CDR1 and CDR2: SGHKS, YYEKEE (reference sequence). V dropped 1 base and J dropped 1 base, with 13 bases sitting between them. Here the CDR3 reads CASSLSPGGRTDTQYF. The CDR3 DNA is TGTGCCAGCAGCTTGAGTCCTGGCGGGCGCACAGATACGCAGTATTTT.

With regard to this clone: The same CDR3 arises from other DNA sequences in this sample as well. The chain has TRBV3-1 (or the pseudogene TRBV3-2) and TRBJ2-7; 10 bases agree with TRBD2. In germline, CDR1 is LGHDT, CDR2 YNNKEL (reference sequence). With 1 base clipped from V and 2 bases from J, the junction kept 2 bases outside the gene matches. This CDR3 is built from 15 residues. The CDR3 DNA reads TGTGCCAGCAGCCAAGGACTAGCGGGTACCTACGAGCAGTACTTC. Translation gives CASSQGLAGTYEQYF.

V is TRBV19 and J is TRBJ1-5; D is unclear. V was clipped by 10 bases and J by 3 bases, with 13 bases between them. This CDR3 has 13 amino acids. The germline V gene encodes CDR1 LNHDA and CDR2 SQIVND (reference sequence). The CDR3 here is CATAPGYNQPQHF. CDR3 nucleotide sequence: TGTGCCACAGCCCCGGGTTACAATCAGCCCCAGCATTTT.

V gene TRBV5-1 combines with J gene TRBJ1-5, with TRBD1 matching over 8 bases. This CDR3 is 14 amino acids long. J gave up 5 bases and V 4 bases, and 5 bases lay outside the gene matches. Germline values: CDR1 SGHRS, CDR2 YFSETQ. CDR3 nucleotides: TGCGCCAGCAGCGCAGGACAGGGCGATCAGCCCCAGCATTTT. This codes for CASSAGQGDQPQHF.

The V and J genes are TRBV2 and TRBJ1-2; unclear D gene. The CDR3 length is 15 residues. V was shortened by 8 bases and J by 0 bases, with 16 bases between the two germline ends. CDR1 and CDR2 (germline): SNHLY, FYNNEI. CDR3: CASFRNSRSNYGYTF. As DNA, the CDR3 is TGTGCCAGCTTTAGGAACAGCCGATCTAACTATGGCTACACCTTC.

This clone has just a few counts. This chain uses TRBV5-6 with TRBJ1-1; no clear D gene. V lost 0 bases, J lost 5 bases, and 14 bases lay in between. CDR3 length equals 15 residues. Germline CDR1 SGHDT, CDR2 YYEEEE. Here the CDR3 reads CASSLGRVLSTEAFF. In DNA, the CDR3 is TGTGCCAGCAGCTTGGGGAGGGTTCTTTCGACTGAAGCTTTCTTT.

The count of this clone is one. The chain recombines TRBV7-9 with TRBJ1-5; unclear D gene. Trimming took off 4 bases at V and 2 bases at J, with 9 bases between the two ends. The CDR3 contains 14 residues. Germline V lookup: CDR1 SEHNR, CDR2 FQNEAQ (reference sequence). The CDR3 is CASSWTGGNQPQHF. In nucleotides, the CDR3 is TGTGCCAGCAGCTGGACCGGGGGCAATCAGCCCCAGCATTTT.

The genes are TRBV5-1 and TRBJ2-7, with 9 bases that match TRBD2. Trimming at V came to 3 bases and at J to 7 bases, leaving 8 bases not matched to a gene. The germline CDR1 and CDR2 sequences are SGHRS and YFSETQ. The CDR3 runs 14 residues. CDR3: CASSYGLASGEQYF. The CDR3 DNA follows: TGCGCCAGCAGCTACGGACTAGCGTCAGGGGAGCAGTACTTC.

The chain employs TRBV5-1 and TRBJ2-7; D unresolved. Germline CDR1 is SGHRS and CDR2 is YFSETQ. The CDR3 is made up of 11 amino acids. The V end was cut by 2 bases, the J end by 6 bases, with 6 bases between. CDR3 coding DNA: TGCGCCAGCAGCTTTGCCGGCGAGCAGTACTTC. It yields the protein CASSFAGEQYF.

The genes are TRBV6-5 and TRBJ1-5, with D possibly matching TRBD1 (6 bases). The V gene's germline CDR1 is MNHEY and CDR2 SVGAGI. This CDR3 spans 14 amino acids. Trimming shortened V by 5 bases and J by 3 bases, and 11 bases separated the two germline ends. CDR3 protein: CASSQDRINQPQHF. CDR3 in DNA: TGTGCCAGCAGTCAGGACAGAATCAATCAGCCCCAGCATTTT.

The chain employs TRBV4-1 and TRBJ1-2, with 8 bases lining up with TRBD1. Germline V gene lookup returns CDR1 MGHRA and CDR2 YSYEKL. This CDR3 is built from 14 residues. J lost 8 bases, V lost 5 bases, and 10 bases had no gene match. The CDR3 DNA follows: TGCGCCAGCAGCATTCCGGGACAGGTGGGGGGCTACACCTTC. Protein sequence: CASSIPGQVGGYTF.

This clone was seen a handful of times. The J gene is TRBJ2-1, the V gene TRBV7-9; TRBD2 aligns across 7 bases. Germline V gene data show CDR1 as SEHNR and CDR2 as FQNEAQ (reference sequence). The V and J ends lost 5 bases and 2 bases, in that order; junction bases with no gene match: 3. The CDR3 totals 14 residues. The CDR3 sequence: CASSRSGPYNEQFF. The CDR3 nucleotides are TGTGCCAGCAGCCGTAGCGGGCCCTACAATGAGCAGTTCTTC.